This TCR beta chain was retrieved from a study of graft-versus-host responses after intestinal transplantation. Background on the study: Every recipient underwent anti-thymocyte globulin induction, then tacrolimus and steroids for roughly three years.

The graft tissue was processed, and this released both intraepithelial and lamina propria lymphocytes. The study, taken as a whole, reports: Circulating GvH clone levels at their peak were associated with HvG declines (early post-transplant). Subjects displaying graft-donor T cell macrochimerism possessed elevated graft-versus-host to host-versus-graft clonal ratios inside allografts.

V was trimmed by 4 bases and J by 4 bases, leaving 10 bases between them. Germline CDR1 and CDR2: SNHLY and FYNNEI. This CDR3 is built from 14 residues. Profiling relied on immunoSEQ multiplex PCR, and the TCRdb table lists in-frame clones only, not all of them. The data contain some 66,000 clones, around 90% of them singletons. A remark on this clone: Its antigen is currently unknown.

This sequence originates from a human patient who received an intestinal transplant, so some T cells may come from the graft donor. The sample here was ileum tissue, taken roughly 54 weeks after transplant. The J gene is TRBJ2-2, the V gene TRBV2; weak D call: TRBD2 (5 bases). The CDR3 reads CASSGGMFTGELFF. In DNA form, the CDR3 reads TGTGCCAGCAGTGGAGGGATGTTCACCGGGGAGCTGTTTTTT.